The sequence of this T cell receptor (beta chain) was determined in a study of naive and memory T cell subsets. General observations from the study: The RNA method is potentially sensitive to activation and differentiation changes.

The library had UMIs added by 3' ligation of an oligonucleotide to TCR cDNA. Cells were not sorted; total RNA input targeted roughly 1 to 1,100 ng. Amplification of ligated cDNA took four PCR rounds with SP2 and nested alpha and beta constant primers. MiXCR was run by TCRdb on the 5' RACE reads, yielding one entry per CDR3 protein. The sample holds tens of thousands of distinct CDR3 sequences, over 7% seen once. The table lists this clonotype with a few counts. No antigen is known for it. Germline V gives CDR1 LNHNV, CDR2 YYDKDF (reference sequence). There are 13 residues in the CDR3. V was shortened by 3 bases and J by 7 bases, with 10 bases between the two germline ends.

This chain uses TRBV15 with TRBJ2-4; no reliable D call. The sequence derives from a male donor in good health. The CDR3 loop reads CATSSPFGNIQYF. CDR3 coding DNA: TGTGCCACCAGCAGTCCGTTTGGGAACATTCAGTACTTC.